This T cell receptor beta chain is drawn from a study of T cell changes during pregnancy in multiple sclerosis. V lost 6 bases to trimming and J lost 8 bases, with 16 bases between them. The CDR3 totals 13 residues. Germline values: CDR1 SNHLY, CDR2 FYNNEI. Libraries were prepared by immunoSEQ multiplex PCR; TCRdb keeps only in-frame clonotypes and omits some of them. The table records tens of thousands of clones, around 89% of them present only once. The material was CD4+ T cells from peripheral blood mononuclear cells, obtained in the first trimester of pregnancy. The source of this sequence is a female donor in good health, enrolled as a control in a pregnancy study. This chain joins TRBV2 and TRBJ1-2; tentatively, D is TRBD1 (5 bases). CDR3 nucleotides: TGTGCCAGCAGCTCCGAGACAGTTTCCGGCTACACCTTC. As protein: CASSSETVSGYTF.